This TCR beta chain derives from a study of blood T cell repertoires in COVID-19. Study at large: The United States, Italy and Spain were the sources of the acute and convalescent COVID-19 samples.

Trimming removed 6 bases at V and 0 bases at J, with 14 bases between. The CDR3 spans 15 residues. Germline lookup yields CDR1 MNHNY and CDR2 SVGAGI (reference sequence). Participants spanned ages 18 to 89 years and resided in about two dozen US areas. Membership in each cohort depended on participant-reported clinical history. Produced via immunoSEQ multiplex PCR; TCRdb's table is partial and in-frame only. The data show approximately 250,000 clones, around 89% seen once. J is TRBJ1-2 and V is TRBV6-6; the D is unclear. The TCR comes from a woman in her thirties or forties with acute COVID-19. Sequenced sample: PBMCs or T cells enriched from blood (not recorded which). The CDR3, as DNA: TGTGCCAGCAGCTTGACACAATCCCCTAACTATGGCTACACCTTC. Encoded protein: CASSLTQSPNYGYTF.